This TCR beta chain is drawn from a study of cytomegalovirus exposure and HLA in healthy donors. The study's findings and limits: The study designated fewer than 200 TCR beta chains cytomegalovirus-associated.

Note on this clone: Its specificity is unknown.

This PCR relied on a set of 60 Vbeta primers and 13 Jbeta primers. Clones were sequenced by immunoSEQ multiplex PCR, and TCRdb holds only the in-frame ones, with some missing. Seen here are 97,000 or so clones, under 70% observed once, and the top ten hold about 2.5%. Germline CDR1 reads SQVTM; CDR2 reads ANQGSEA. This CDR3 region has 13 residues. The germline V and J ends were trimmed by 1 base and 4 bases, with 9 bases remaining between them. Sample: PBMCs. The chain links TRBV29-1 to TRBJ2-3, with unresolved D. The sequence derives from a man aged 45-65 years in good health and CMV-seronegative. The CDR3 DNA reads TGCAGCGTTGAAGCTAACGTTGCAGATACGCAGTATTTT. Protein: CSVEANVADTQYF.